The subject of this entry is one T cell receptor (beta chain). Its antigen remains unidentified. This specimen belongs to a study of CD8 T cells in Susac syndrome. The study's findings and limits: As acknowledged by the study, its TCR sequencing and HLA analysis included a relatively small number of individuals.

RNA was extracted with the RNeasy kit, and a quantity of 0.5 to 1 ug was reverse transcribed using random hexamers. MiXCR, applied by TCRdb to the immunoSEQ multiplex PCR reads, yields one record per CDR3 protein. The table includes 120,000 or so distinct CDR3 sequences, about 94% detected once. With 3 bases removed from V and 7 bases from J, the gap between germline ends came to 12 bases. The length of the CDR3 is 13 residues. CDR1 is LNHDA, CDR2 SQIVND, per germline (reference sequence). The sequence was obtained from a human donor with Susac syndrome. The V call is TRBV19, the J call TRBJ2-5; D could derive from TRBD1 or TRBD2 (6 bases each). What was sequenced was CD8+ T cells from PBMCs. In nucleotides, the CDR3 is TGTGCCAGTAGTATTTCACAGGGAGGGACCCAGTACTTC. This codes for CASSISQGGTQYF. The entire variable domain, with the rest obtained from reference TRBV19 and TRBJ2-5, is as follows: DGGITQSPKYLFRKEGQNVTLSCEQNLNHDAMYWYRQDPGQGLRLIYYSQIVNDFQKGDIAEGYSVSREKKESFPLTVTSAQKNPTAFYLCASSISQGGTQYFGPGTRLLVL.